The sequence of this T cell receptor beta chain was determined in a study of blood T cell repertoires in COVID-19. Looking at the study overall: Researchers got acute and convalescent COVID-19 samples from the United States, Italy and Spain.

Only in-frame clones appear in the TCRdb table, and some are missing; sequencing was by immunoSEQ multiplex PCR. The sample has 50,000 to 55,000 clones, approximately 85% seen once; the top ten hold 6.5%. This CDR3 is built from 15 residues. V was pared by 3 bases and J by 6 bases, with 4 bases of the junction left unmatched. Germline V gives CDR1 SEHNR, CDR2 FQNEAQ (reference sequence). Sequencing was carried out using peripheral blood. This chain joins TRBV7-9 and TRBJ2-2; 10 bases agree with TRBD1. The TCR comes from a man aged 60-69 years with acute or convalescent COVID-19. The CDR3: CASSFAGQGPGELFF. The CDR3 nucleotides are TGTGCCAGCAGCTTCGCGGGACAGGGGCCCGGGGAGCTGTTTTTT.